This TCR beta chain was captured in a study of T cell repertoires in cytomegalovirus infection. Overall study: It was recently identified HLA-C-restricted and well-studied HLA-B-restricted CMV epitopes that the study used. Study observations and caveats: Of the TCR beta families, the public ones yielded a cumulative frequency that identified carriers of CMV plus the relevant HLA. HLA-C-restricted CMV clonotypes gave the most frequent clonotype in two of eight donors.

In the case of this clonotype: Antigen specificity is unknown.

Germline assignment: CDR1 LNHNV and CDR2 YYDKDF (reference sequence). V lost 1 base and J 4 bases, leaving 6 bases between the germline ends. CDR3 length: 13 amino acids. TCRdb re-called the reads with MiXCR, one entry per CDR3 protein. Counted here are 450,000 to 600,000 distinct CDR3 sequences, about two fifths occurring once; the ten biggest clones make up around 45%. The chain recombines TRBV15 with TRBJ2-3; D is ambiguous. This receptor was identified in a human donor in good health (CMV status not recorded). Some clones in this sample may be carry-over from other donors' samples. The specimen comprised cultured PBMCs, sampled from culture after CMV antigen stimulation. The CDR3 DNA is TGTGCCACCAGCAGAGCAATGCCAGATACGCAGTATTTT. Protein sequence: CATSRAMPDTQYF.